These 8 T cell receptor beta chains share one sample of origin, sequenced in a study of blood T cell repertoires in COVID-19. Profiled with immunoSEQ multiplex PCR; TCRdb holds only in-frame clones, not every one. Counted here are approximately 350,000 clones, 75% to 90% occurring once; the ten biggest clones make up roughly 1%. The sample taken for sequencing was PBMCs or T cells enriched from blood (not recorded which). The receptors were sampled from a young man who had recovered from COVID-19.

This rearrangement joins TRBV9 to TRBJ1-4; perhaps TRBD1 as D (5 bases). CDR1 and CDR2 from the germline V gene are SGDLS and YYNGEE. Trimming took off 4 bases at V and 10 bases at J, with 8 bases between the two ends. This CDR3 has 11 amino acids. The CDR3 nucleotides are TGTGCCAGCAGCCAGGGAGGAAAACTGTTTTTT. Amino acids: CASSQGGKLFF. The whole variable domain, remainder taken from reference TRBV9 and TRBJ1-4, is DSGVTQTPKHLITATGQRVTLRCSPRSGDLSVYWYQQSLDQGLQFLIQYYNGEERAKGNILERFSAQQFPDLHSELNLSSLELGDSALYFCASSQGGKLFFGSGTQLSVL.

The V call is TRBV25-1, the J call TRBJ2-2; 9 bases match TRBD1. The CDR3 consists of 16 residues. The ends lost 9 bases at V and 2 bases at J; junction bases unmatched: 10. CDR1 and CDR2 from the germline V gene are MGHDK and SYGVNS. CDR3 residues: CASKPRDRANTGELFF. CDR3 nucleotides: TGTGCCAGTAAACCTAGGGACAGGGCAAACACCGGGGAGCTGTTTTTT.

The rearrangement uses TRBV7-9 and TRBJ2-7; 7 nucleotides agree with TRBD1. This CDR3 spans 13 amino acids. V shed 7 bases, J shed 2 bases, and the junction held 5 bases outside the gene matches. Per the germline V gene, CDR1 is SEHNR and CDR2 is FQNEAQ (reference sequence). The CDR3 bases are TGTGCCAGCAATCCGGGACAGCCCTACGAGCAGTACTTC. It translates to CASNPGQPYEQYF.

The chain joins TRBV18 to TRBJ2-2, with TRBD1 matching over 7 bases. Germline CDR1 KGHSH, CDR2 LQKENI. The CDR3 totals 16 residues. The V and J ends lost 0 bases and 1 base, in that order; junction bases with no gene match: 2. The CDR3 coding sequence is TGTGCCAGCTCACCACCGAGGGGGCTGAACACCGGGGAGCTGTTTTTT. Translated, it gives CASSPPRGLNTGELFF.

CDR3 nucleotides: TGCGCCAGCAGCACAGGGGACAGAACTAACTATGGCTACACCTTC. Its protein is CASSTGDRTNYGYTF. The J gene is TRBJ1-2, the V gene TRBV5-1; 7 bases match TRBD1. Germline V lookup: CDR1 SGHRS, CDR2 YFSETQ. There are 15 residues in the CDR3. J lost 0 bases, V lost 4 bases, and 6 bases had no gene match.

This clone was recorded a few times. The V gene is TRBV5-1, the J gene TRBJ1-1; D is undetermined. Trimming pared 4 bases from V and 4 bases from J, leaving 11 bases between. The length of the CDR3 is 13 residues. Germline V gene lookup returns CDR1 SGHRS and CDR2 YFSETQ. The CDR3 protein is CASSPFEVTEAFF. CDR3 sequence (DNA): TGCGCCAGCAGCCCGTTTGAGGTCACTGAAGCTTTCTTT.

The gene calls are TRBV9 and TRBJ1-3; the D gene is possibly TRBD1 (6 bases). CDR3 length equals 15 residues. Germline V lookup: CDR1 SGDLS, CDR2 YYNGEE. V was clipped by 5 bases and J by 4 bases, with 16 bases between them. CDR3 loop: CASSVRVGAGNTIYF. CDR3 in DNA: TGTGCCAGCAGTGTTCGAGTGGGGGCCGGAAACACCATATATTTT.

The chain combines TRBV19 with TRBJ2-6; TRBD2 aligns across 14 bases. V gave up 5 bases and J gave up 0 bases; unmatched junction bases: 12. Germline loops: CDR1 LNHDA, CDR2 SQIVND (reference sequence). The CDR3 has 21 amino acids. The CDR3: CASSPRLAGGSGGSGANVLTF. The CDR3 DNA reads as TGTGCCAGTAGTCCCAGACTAGCGGGGGGGTCTGGGGGCTCTGGGGCCAACGTCCTGACTTTC.